This T cell receptor (beta chain) appears in the sequencing data of a study of blood T cell repertoires in COVID-19. Study as a whole: The United States, Italy and Spain were the sources of the acute and convalescent COVID-19 samples. PBMCs, B-cell-depleted T cells, or T cells provided the cDNA or gDNA that made up the material.

The length of the CDR3 is 15 residues. Germline loops: CDR1 MNHNS, CDR2 SASEGT. The V and J ends lost 2 bases and 5 bases, in that order; junction bases with no gene match: 6. In the original workflow: Reference gene primer amplification in the assay estimated nucleated cell counts. Clones were sequenced by immunoSEQ multiplex PCR, and TCRdb holds only the in-frame ones, with some missing. That table supplies the V and J calls and clone size; D and trimming were determined from the DNA. The sample contains roughly 97,000 clones, roughly 80% of which appear only once. This clone was observed a few times.

The chain recombines TRBV6-1 with TRBJ1-1; 9 nucleotides align to TRBD1. The specimen was peripheral blood. The TCR originated in a man in his 60s with acute or convalescent COVID-19. The CDR3 nucleotides are TGTGCCAGCAGTGAACCGGGACAGGGTACGACTGAAGCTTTCTTT. Amino acids: CASSEPGQGTTEAFF.